This TCR beta chain emerged from a study of blood T cell repertoires in COVID-19. Across the whole study: The study drew acute and convalescent COVID-19 samples from the United States, Italy and Spain.

This CDR3 has 14 residues. V lost 10 bases and J lost 2; bases outside the gene matches: 5. Germline values: CDR1 LNHDA, CDR2 SQIVND (reference sequence). Sequencing used immunoSEQ multiplex PCR; TCRdb keeps in-frame clones, though not all of them. The sample consists of fewer than 30,000 clones, 90% to 95% of them appearing once. The source is a woman in her 70s with COVID-19, enrolled during active disease. The chain recombines TRBV19 with TRBJ2-2; 9 nucleotides match TRBD2. Sequencing was carried out using peripheral blood. CDR3 sequence: CATGGTSNTGELFF. As DNA, the CDR3 is TGTGCCACTGGCGGGACTAGCAACACCGGGGAGCTGTTTTTT.